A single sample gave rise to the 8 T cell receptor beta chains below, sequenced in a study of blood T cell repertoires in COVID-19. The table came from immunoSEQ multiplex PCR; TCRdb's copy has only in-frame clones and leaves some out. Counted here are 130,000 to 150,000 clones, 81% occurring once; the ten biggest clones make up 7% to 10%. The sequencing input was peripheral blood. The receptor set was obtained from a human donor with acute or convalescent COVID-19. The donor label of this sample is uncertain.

Here the CDR3 DNA reads TGTGCCAGCAGTTTAGCACAGGATGGCTACACCTTC. It translates to CASSLAQDGYTF. This chain uses TRBV12-3 or TRBV12-4 with TRBJ1-2, with TRBD1 as a possible D gene (5 bases). The CDR3 spans 12 residues. Deletions cut 0 bases from V and 6 bases from J, with 5 bases between.

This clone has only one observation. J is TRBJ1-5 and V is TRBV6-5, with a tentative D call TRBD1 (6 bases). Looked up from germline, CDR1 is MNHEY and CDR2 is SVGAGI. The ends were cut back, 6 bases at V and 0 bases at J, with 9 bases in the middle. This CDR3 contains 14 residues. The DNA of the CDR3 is TGTGCCAGCAGGACAGGTTATAGCAATCAGCCCCAGCATTTT. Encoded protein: CASRTGYSNQPQHF.

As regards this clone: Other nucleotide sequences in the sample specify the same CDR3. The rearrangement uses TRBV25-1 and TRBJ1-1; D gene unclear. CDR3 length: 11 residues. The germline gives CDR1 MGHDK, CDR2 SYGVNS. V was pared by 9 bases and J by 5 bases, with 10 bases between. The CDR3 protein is CASREDTEAFF. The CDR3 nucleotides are TGTGCCAGTCGGGAGGATACTGAAGCTTTCTTT.

CDR3 coding DNA: TGTGCCAGTAGTATAGTGGCGGGGGGGCAGGGCACCGGGGAGCTGTTTTTT. Translation gives CASSIVAGGQGTGELFF. The chain employs TRBV19 and TRBJ2-2, with 9 bases identical to TRBD2. Germline V gene sequence: CDR1 LNHDA, CDR2 SQIVND (reference sequence). This CDR3 is 17 amino acids long. Trimming cost V 1 base and J 4 bases; bases outside gene matches: 7.

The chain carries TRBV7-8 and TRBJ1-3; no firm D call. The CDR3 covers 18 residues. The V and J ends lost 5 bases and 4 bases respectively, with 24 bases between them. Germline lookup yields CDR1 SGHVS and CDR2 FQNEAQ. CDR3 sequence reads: CASSPSEANLFTGNTIYF. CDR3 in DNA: TGTGCCAGCAGCCCTTCCGAGGCGAATCTATTTACAGGAAACACCATATATTTT. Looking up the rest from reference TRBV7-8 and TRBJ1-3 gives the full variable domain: GAGVSQSPRYKVAKRGQDVALRCDPISGHVSLFWYQQALGQGPEFLTYFQNEAQLDKSGLPSDRFFAERPEGSVSTLKIQRTQQEDSAVYLCASSPSEANLFTGNTIYFGEGSWLTVV.

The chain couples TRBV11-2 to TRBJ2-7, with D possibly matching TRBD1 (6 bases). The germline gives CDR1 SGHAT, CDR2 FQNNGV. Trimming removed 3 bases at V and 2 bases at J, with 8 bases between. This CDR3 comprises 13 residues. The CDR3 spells CASSFGTTYEQYF. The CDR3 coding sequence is TGTGCCAGCAGCTTCGGGACAACCTACGAGCAGTACTTC. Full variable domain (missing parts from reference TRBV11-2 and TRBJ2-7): EAGVAQSPRYKIIEKRQSVAFWCNPISGHATLYWYQQILGQGPKLLIQFQNNGVVDDSQLPKDRFSAERLKGVDSTLKIQPAKLEDSAVYLCASSFGTTYEQYFGPGTRLTVT.

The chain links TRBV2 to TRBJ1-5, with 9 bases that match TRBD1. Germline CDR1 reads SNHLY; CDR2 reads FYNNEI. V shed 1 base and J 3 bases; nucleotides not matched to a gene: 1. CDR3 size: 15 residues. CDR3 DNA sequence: TGTGCCAGCAGTGAAGGGACAGGGGCCAATCAGCCCCAGCATTTT. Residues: CASSEGTGANQPQHF.

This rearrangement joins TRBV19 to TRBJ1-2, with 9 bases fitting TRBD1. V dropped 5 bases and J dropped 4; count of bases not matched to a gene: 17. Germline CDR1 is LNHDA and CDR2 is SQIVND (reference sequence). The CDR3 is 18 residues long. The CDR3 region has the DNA TGTGCCAGTAGTCCTCACCAGGACAGGGGTGGCCCTCCCTATGGCTACACCTTC. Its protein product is CASSPHQDRGGPPYGYTF.